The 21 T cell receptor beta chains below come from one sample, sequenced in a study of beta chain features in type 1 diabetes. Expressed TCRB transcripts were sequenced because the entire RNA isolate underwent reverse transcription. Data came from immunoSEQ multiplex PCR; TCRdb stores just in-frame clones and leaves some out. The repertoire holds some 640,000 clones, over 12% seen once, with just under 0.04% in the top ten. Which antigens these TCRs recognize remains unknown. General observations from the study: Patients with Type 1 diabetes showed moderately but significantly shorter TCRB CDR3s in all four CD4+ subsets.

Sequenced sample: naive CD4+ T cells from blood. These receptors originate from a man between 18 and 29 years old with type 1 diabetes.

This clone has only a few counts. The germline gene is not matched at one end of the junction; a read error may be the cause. The CDR3 nucleotides read TGTGCTAGCAGCCCCGGACAGGGACCCTACGAGCAGTACTTC. Translating gives CASSPGQGPYEQYF. This chain uses TRBV7-7 with TRBJ2-7, with 8 positions matching TRBD1. CDR3 length equals 14 residues. Per germline, CDR1 SSHAT and CDR2 FNYEAQ (reference sequence).

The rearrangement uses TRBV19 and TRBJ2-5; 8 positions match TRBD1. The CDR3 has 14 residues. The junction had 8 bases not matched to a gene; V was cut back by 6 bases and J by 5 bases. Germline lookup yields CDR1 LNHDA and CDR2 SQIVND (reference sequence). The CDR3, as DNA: TGTGCCAGTAGGTTCTCGGACAGGGCGGAGACCCAGTACTTC. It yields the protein CASRFSDRAETQYF.

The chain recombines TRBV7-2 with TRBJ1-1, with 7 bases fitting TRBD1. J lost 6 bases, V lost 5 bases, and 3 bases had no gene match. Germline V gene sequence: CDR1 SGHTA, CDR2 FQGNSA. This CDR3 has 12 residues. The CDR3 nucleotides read TGTGCCAGCAGCCAAACAGGGGCTGAAGCTTTCTTT. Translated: CASSQTGAEAFF.

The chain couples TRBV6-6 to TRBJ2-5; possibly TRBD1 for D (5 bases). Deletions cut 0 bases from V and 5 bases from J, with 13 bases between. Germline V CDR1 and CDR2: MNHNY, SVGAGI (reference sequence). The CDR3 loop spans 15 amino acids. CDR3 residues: CASSYSIGAGETQYF. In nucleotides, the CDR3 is TGTGCCAGCAGTTACTCGATTGGGGCTGGGGAGACCCAGTACTTC.

The CDR3 reads CASRGQGAANVLTF. The CDR3 region has the DNA TGTGCCAGCAGGGGACAGGGGGCGGCCAACGTCCTGACTTTC. The rearrangement uses TRBV2 and TRBJ2-6, with 12 bases identical to TRBD1. V lost 6 bases to trimming and J lost 6 bases; unmatched junction nucleotides: 0. Germline CDR1 and CDR2: SNHLY and FYNNEI. The CDR3 sequence is 14 residues long. The full variable domain, rest sourced from reference TRBV2 and TRBJ2-6, is EPEVTQTPSHQVTQMGQEVILRCVPISNHLYFYWYRQILGQKVEFLVSFYNNEISEKSEIFDDQFSVERPDGSNFTLKIRSTKLEDSAMYFCASRGQGAANVLTFGAGSRLTVL.

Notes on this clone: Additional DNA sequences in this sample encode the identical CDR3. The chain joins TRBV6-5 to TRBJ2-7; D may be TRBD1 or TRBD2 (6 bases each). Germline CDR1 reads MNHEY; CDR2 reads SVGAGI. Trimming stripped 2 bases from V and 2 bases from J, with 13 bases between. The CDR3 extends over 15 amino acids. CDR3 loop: CASSYGGQGTYEQYF. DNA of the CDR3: TGTGCCAGCAGTTACGGGGGGCAGGGCACCTACGAGCAGTACTTC.

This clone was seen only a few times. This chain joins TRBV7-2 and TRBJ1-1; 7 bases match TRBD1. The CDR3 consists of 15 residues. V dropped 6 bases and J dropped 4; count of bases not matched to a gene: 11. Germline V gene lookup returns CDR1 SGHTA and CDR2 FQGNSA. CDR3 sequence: CASSLGGDSPTEAFF. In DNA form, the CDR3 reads TGTGCCAGCAGTCTAGGGGGGGACAGTCCCACTGAAGCTTTCTTT.

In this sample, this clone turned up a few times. CDR3 in DNA: TGTGCCAGCAGCCGCGACTGGCAAGAGACCCAGTACTTC. Its protein is CASSRDWQETQYF. The chain couples TRBV5-4 to TRBJ2-5, with no clear D. CDR3 length: 13 residues. Between the trimmed V and J ends, which lost 4 bases and 2 bases, there was a span of 9 bases. Germline CDR1 is SGHNT and CDR2 is YYREEE (reference sequence).

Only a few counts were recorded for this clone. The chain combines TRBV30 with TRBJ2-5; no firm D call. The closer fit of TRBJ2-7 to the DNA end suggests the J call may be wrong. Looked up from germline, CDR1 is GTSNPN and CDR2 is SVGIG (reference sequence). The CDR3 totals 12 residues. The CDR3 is CAWMGISVEQYF. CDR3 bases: TGTGCCTGGATGGGGATATCGGTCGAGCAGTACTTC.

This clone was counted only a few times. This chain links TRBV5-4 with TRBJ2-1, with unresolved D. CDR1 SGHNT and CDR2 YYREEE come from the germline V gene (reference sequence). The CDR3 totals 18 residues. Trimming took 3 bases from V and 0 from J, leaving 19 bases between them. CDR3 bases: TGTGCCAGCAGCTCGCCCGCGGTTGGCGGCCTCTCCTACAATGAGCAGTTCTTC. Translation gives CASSSPAVGGLSYNEQFF.

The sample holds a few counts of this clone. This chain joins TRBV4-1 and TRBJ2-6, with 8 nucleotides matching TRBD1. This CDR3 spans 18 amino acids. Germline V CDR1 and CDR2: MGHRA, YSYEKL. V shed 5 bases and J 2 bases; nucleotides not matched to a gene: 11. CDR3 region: CASSYPGQGPPGANVLTF. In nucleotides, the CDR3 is TGCGCCAGCAGCTACCCCGGACAGGGCCCCCCTGGGGCCAACGTCCTGACTTTC.

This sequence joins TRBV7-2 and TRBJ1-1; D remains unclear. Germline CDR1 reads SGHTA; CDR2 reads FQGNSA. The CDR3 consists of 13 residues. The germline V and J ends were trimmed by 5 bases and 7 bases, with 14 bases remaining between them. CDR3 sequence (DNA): TGTGCCAGCAGCCAGCTTTTGGTATTTGAAGCTTTCTTT. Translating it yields CASSQLLVFEAFF.

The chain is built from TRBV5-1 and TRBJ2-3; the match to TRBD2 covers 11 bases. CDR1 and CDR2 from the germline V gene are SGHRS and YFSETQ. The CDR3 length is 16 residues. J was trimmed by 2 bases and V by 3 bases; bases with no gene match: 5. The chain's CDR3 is CASSSVAGGSTDTQYF. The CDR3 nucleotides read TGCGCCAGCAGCTCCGTAGCGGGAGGGTCCACAGATACGCAGTATTTT.

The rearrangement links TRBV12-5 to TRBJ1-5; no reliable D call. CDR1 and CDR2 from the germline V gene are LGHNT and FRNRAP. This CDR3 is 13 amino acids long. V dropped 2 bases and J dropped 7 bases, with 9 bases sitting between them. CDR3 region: CASGLLTRQPQHF. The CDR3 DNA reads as TGTGCTAGTGGTTTGCTTACTCGGCAGCCCCAGCATTTT.

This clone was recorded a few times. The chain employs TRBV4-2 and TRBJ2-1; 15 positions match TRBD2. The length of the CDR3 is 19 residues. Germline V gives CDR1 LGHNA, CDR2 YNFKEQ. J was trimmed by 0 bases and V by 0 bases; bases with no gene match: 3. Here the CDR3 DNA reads TGTGCCAGCAGCCAAGAGGGACTAGCGGGGGGCCTCTCCTACAATGAGCAGTTCTTC. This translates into CASSQEGLAGGLSYNEQFF.

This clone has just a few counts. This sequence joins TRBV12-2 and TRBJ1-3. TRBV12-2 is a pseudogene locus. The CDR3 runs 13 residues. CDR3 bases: TGTGTCGTATCAATGGGGTCGGGAAACACCATATATTTT. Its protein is CVVSMGSGNTIYF.

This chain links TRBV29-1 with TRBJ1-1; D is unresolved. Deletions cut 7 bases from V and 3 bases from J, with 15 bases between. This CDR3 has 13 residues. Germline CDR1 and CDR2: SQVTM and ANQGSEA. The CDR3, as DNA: TGCAGCGGACTCAAGGGATTAGACACTGAAGCTTTCTTT. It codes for CSGLKGLDTEAFF.

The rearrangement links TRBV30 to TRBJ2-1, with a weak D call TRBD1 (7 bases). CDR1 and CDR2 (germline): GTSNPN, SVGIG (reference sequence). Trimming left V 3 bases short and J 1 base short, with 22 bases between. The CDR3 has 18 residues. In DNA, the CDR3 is TGTGCCTGGAGAGGACTACCTACAGGGGCGCTATCCTACAATGAGCAGTTCTTC. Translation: CAWRGLPTGALSYNEQFF.

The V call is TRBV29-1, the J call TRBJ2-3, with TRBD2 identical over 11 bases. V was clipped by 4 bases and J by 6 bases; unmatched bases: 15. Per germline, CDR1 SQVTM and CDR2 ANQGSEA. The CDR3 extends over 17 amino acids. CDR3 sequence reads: CSVGPGASGRRMDTQYF. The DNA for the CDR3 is TGCAGCGTTGGGCCTGGGGCTAGCGGGAGGAGAATGGATACGCAGTATTTT.

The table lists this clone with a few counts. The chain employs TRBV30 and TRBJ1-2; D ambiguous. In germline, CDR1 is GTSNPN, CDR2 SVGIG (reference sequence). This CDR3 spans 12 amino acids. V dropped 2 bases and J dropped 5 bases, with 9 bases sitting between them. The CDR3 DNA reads TGTGCCTGGAGTCCCATGCGATATGGCTACACCTTC. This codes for CAWSPMRYGYTF.

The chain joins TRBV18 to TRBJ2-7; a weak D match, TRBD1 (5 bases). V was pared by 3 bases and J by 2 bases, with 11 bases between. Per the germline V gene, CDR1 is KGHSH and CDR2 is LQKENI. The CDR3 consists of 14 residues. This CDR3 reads CASSPLDRTYEQYF. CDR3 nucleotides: TGTGCCAGCTCACCCCTAGACAGAACCTACGAGCAGTACTTC.